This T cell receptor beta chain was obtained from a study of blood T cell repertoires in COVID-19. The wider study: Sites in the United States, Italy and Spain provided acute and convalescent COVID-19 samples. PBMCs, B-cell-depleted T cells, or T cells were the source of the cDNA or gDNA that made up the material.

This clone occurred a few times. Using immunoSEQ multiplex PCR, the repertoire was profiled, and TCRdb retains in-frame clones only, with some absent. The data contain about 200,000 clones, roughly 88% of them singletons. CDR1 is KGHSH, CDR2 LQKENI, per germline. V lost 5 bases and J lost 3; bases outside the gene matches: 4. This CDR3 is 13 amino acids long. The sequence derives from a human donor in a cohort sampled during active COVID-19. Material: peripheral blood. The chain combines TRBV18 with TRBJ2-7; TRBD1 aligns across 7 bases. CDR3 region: CASSAGTDYEQYF. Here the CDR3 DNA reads TGTGCCAGCTCAGCCGGGACAGACTACGAGCAGTACTTC.